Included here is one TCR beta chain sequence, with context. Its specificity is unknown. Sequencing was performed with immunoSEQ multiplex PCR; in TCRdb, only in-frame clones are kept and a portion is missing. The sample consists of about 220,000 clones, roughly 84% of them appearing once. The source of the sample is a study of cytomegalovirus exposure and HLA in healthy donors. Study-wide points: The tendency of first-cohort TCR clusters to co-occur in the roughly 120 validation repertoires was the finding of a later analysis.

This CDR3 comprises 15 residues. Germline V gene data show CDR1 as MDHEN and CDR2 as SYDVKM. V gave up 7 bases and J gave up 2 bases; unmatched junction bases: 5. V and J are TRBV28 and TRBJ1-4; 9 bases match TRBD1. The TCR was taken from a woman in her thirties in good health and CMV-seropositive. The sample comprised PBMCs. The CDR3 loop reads CASIATGGTNEKLFF. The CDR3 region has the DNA TGTGCCAGCATCGCCACAGGGGGCACTAATGAAAAACTGTTTTTT. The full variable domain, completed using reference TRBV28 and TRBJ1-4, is DVKVTQSSRYLVKRTGEKVFLECVQDMDHENMFWYRQDPGLGLRLIYFSYDVKMKEKGDIPEGYSVSREKKERFSLILESASTNQTSMYLCASIATGGTNEKLFFGSGTQLSVL.